Presented here are 19 T cell receptor beta chains from one specimen sequenced in a study of cytomegalovirus exposure and HLA in healthy donors. 13 Jbeta primers and 60 Vbeta primers were used for the PCR. Sequenced by immunoSEQ multiplex PCR; TCRdb stores in-frame clones only, minus some. The sample records 150,000 to 200,000 clones, 73% being singletons. Material for sequencing was PBMCs. These receptors were collected from a woman aged 25 to 45 in good health and CMV-seronegative.

The chain uses TRBV7-2 and TRBJ1-2; possible D gene TRBD1, 6 bases. The V end was cut by 5 bases, the J end by 4 bases, with 11 bases between. The CDR3 runs to 13 residues. In germline, CDR1 is SGHTA, CDR2 FQGNSA. The CDR3 DNA follows: TGTGCCAGCAGCCCGACAGGCTTCTATGGCTACACCTTC. It encodes CASSPTGFYGYTF.

Comment on this clone: A read error may produce the germline difference seen at one junction end. The chain employs TRBV25-1 and TRBJ2-5, with D perhaps TRBD2 (7 bases). This CDR3 is 17 amino acids long. Germline values: CDR1 MGHDK, CDR2 SYGVNS. CDR3 sequence reads: CASSERGWEGDKEAQYF. The CDR3 region has the DNA TGTGCCAGCAGTGAAAGGGGGTGGGAGGGAGACAAAGAGGCCCAGTACTTC. Full variable domain (missing parts from reference TRBV25-1 and TRBJ2-5): EADIYQTPRYLVIGTGKKITLECSQTMGHDKMYWYQQDPGMELHLIHYSYGVNSTEKGDLSSESTVSRIRTEHFPLTLESARPSHTSQYLCASSERGWEGDKEAQYFGPGTRLLVL.

This clone was found a few times. This rearrangement joins TRBV7-3 to TRBJ2-2, with unresolved D. From germline, CDR1 is SGHTA and CDR2 FQGTGA. The V gene lost 4 bases and the J gene lost 4 bases, with 7 bases spanning the gap. There are 13 residues in the CDR3. This CDR3 reads CASSWAGTGELFF. The CDR3, as DNA: TGTGCCAGCAGCTGGGCCGGCACCGGGGAGCTGTTTTTT.

DNA of the CDR3: TGTGCCAGCAGTGGACGACAGTCCTCCTATAATTCACCCCTCCACTTT. Its translation is CASSGRQSSYNSPLHF. The V and J genes are TRBV2 and TRBJ1-6; D may be TRBD1 (5 bases). Germline CDR1 and CDR2: SNHLY and FYNNEI. Trimming took 4 bases from V and 0 from J, leaving 10 bases between them. The CDR3 contains 16 residues.

V usage is TRBV11-2 and J usage is TRBJ2-3, with 13 positions matching TRBD2. The CDR3 runs to 18 residues. Losses at the gene ends were 1 base for V and 3 bases for J; bases not matched to a gene: 7. From germline, CDR1 is SGHAT and CDR2 FQNNGV. CDR3 residues: CASSLVFGTSGETDTQYF. The CDR3 coding sequence is TGTGCCAGCAGCTTAGTGTTTGGGACTAGCGGGGAGACAGATACGCAGTATTTT.

The V call is TRBV5-1, the J call TRBJ1-1, with TRBD1 identical over 9 bases. CDR3 length: 15 residues. The germline V gene encodes CDR1 SGHRS and CDR2 YFSETQ. J was trimmed by 8 bases and V by 6 bases; bases with no gene match: 14. CDR3: CASTMSGTGFPEAFF. DNA for the CDR3: TGCGCCAGCACCATGTCCGGGACAGGGTTCCCGGAAGCTTTCTTT.

The genes are TRBV27 and TRBJ1-4, with 8 bases matching TRBD1. Per germline, CDR1 MNHEY and CDR2 SMNVEV (reference sequence). J was trimmed by 3 bases and V by 6 bases; bases with no gene match: 3. This CDR3 region has 14 residues. The CDR3 region has the DNA TGTGCCAGCAGGCGACAGGGGTCTAATGAAAAACTGTTTTTT. Translated, it gives CASRRQGSNEKLFF.

The rearrangement links TRBV7-2 to TRBJ2-7; 7 bases are shared with TRBD1. CDR3 length equals 15 residues. Per germline, CDR1 SGHTA and CDR2 FQGNSA. V trimming: 3 bases; J trimming: 2 bases; junction bases outside the gene matches: 7. The CDR3 bases are TGTGCCAGCAGCTTGGGGACAGCCCAGACCTACGAGCAGTACTTC. It specifies CASSLGTAQTYEQYF.

This clone was detected a few times. The gene calls are TRBV14 and TRBJ1-1; no clear D. The germline V gene has CDR1 SGHDN and CDR2 FVKESK. The CDR3 is made up of 15 amino acids. V lost 4 bases and J lost 1, with 13 bases in between. The CDR3: CASSPEIHRNTEAFF. The CDR3 bases are TGTGCCAGCAGCCCCGAGATTCACAGGAACACTGAAGCTTTCTTT.

The chain uses TRBV5-1 and TRBJ1-1; D uncertain. This CDR3 is 13 amino acids long. The germline CDR1 and CDR2 sequences are SGHRS and YFSETQ. The ends were cut back, 5 bases at V and 0 bases at J, with 8 bases in the middle. DNA of the CDR3: TGCGCCAGCAGTGACACAGTGAACACTGAAGCTTTCTTT. Translating gives CASSDTVNTEAFF. Together with reference TRBV5-1 and TRBJ1-1, the CDR3 gives the full variable domain: KAGVTQTPRYLIKTRGQQVTLSCSPISGHRSVSWYQQTPGQGLQFLFEYFSETQRNKGNFPGRFSGRQFSNSRSEMNVSTLELGDSALYLCASSDTVNTEAFFGQGTRLTVV.

This CDR3 reads CASSDPLDTSYEQYF. CDR3 in DNA: TGTGCCAGCAGCGACCCCCTGGACACCTCCTACGAGCAGTACTTC. The chain combines TRBV11-2 with TRBJ2-5, with D tentatively TRBD1 (5 bases). The J call may not be correct, given that the DNA end is closer to TRBJ2-7. This CDR3 is built from 15 residues. Germline V gene sequence: CDR1 SGHAT, CDR2 FQNNGV.

A single count supports this clone. J is TRBJ2-3 and V is TRBV6-7, with 15 bases matching TRBD2. TRBV6-7 has ORF status, its function being uncertain. The V segment lost 0 bases and the J segment 6 bases; nucleotides outside the gene matches: 7. There are 18 residues in the CDR3. The CDR3 nucleotides are TGTGCCAGCAGTTACTCTCCGGGACTAGCGGGGGGTAGGGATACGCAGTATTTT. The encoded protein is CASSYSPGLAGGRDTQYF.

The genes are TRBV11-2 and TRBJ1-4; 9 bases fit TRBD1. With V trimmed by 4 bases and J by 6 bases, 9 bases remained unmatched. The CDR3 totals 16 residues. CDR1 SGHAT and CDR2 FQNNGV come from the germline V gene. The CDR3, as DNA: TGTGCCAGCAGCTCCTACGCGACAGGGGGGTATGAAAAACTGTTTTTT. It codes for CASSSYATGGYEKLFF.

The CDR3 DNA is TGTGCCAGCAGCTTAGCACCACCGTCCCCCGGGAACACTGAAGCTTTCTTT. Translation: CASSLAPPSPGNTEAFF. The chain employs TRBV7-8 and TRBJ1-1; D gene unclear. The CDR3 loop spans 17 amino acids. The germline CDR1 and CDR2 sequences are SGHVS and FQNEAQ. V lost 0 bases and J lost 1, with 15 bases in between.

The V call is TRBV30, the J call TRBJ2-7; D gene ambiguous. The V and J ends lost 0 bases and 5 bases respectively, with 20 bases between them. Germline values: CDR1 GTSNPN, CDR2 SVGIG (reference sequence). CDR3 length: 16 residues. CDR3 nucleotide sequence: TGTGCCTGGAGTGTTGGCCACAGAATCTCTTCCGACGAGCAGTACTTC. Protein: CAWSVGHRISSDEQYF.

J is TRBJ2-5 and V is TRBV5-1; the match to TRBD1 covers 8 bases. With V trimmed by 3 bases and J by 1 base, 5 bases remained unmatched. The CDR3 runs 15 residues. Looked up from germline, CDR1 is SGHRS and CDR2 is YFSETQ. CDR3 DNA sequence: TGCGCCAGCAGCTACGAGGACAGGGCCCAAGAGACCCAGTACTTC. Translating gives CASSYEDRAQETQYF.

The rearrangement links TRBV27 to TRBJ2-2; D gene uncertain. CDR1 and CDR2 (germline): MNHEY, SMNVEV (reference sequence). The ends were cut back, 3 bases at V and 7 bases at J, with 6 bases in the middle. This CDR3 comprises 12 residues. The DNA for the CDR3 is TGTGCCAGCAGTTTCAGGTTCGGGGAGCTGTTTTTT. Protein sequence: CASSFRFGELFF.

This clone was picked up many times. This chain links TRBV6-7 with TRBJ1-6, with a possible D match to TRBD1 (6 bases). TRBV6-7 is an ORF, and what it does is uncertain. Trimming cost V 5 bases and J 8 bases, with 19 bases left between them. The CDR3 spans 16 residues. CDR3 nucleotide sequence: TGTGCCAGCAGTCCCTGGGCAGGGGCAAGAGATTCACCCCTCCACTTT. Its translation: CASSPWAGARDSPLHF.

The chain combines TRBV5-4 with TRBJ2-3; D call uncertain. V was cut by 5 bases and J by 6 bases, with 7 bases left in between. The CDR3 contains 11 residues. Germline assignment: CDR1 SGHNT and CDR2 YYREEE (reference sequence). The CDR3 spells CASRWLDTQYF. The DNA of the CDR3 is TGTGCCAGCAGGTGGCTTGATACGCAGTATTTT.